The 26 T cell receptor beta chains presented below share a single source sample, sequenced in a study of blood T cells in healthy people across ages. The authors ran a second PCR of about 7 to 11 cycles using a sample-barcoded 5' primer and a J-beta primer mix. TCRdb ran MiXCR on the 5' RACE reads and lists one entry per CDR3 protein. The repertoire includes over 1.5 million distinct CDR3 sequences, about 50% of them detected once, and approximately 2.1% sits in the top ten. The material sequenced was blood. These receptors originate from a woman aged 40-49 years in good health.

In this sample, this clonotype turned up a few times. The chain is built from TRBV7-2 and TRBJ1-1; D unclear. The ends were cut back, 1 base at V and 5 bases at J, with 8 bases in the middle. Per germline, CDR1 SGHTA and CDR2 FQGNSA. There are 13 residues in the CDR3. CDR3: CASSLVEETEAFF. The CDR3 DNA is TGTGCCAGCAGCTTAGTTGAGGAAACTGAAGCTTTCTTT.

J is TRBJ2-5 and V is TRBV7-2; D uncertain. V was pared by 1 base and J by 5 bases, with 17 bases between. The CDR3 runs 16 residues. Looked up from germline, CDR1 is SGHTA and CDR2 is FQGNSA. CDR3 protein: CASSLEVAPAEETQYF. Written as DNA, the CDR3 is TGTGCCAGCAGCTTAGAAGTGGCCCCGGCGGAGGAGACCCAGTACTTC.

The chain joins TRBV27 to TRBJ1-5; TRBD1 might be the D (5 bases). Trimming left V 2 bases short and J 5 bases short, with 13 bases between. The CDR3 contains 15 residues. In germline, CDR1 is MNHEY, CDR2 SMNVEV (reference sequence). The CDR3: CASSLQGASHQPQHF. In DNA form, the CDR3 reads TGTGCCAGCAGTTTACAGGGCGCCAGCCATCAGCCCCAGCATTTT.

The rearrangement links TRBV5-6 to TRBJ2-4; D is possibly TRBD1 (5 bases). The end of the DNA aligns better with TRBJ2-7, so the J call may be wrong. Germline lookup yields CDR1 SGHDT and CDR2 YYEEEE. This CDR3 is 12 amino acids long. DNA for the CDR3: TGTGCCAGCAGCATGCAGGGTGGCGAGCAGTACTTC. Its protein is CASSMQGGEQYF.

This chain links TRBV28 with TRBJ2-7; D call uncertain. This CDR3 is 13 amino acids long. V lost 6 bases and J lost 3, with 12 bases in between. CDR1 and CDR2 from the germline V gene are MDHEN and SYDVKM. The CDR3 reads CASSFRGFYEQYF. The CDR3 region has the DNA TGTGCCAGCAGCTTTCGTGGTTTCTACGAGCAGTACTTC.

The CDR3 sequence: CASSYGGGGIYEQYF. The CDR3 DNA is TGTGCCAGCAGCTATGGTGGCGGGGGGATCTACGAGCAGTACTTC. V gene TRBV7-9 combines with J gene TRBJ2-7; 8 bases map to TRBD2. Germline V gives CDR1 SEHNR, CDR2 FQNEAQ (reference sequence). CDR3 length: 15 residues. V shed 4 bases and J 3 bases; nucleotides not matched to a gene: 8.

J is TRBJ2-3 and V is TRBV9, with D perhaps TRBD2 (5 bases). Per the germline V gene, CDR1 is SGDLS and CDR2 is YYNGEE. The V gene lost 1 base and the J gene lost 0 bases, with 9 bases spanning the gap. This CDR3 spans 15 amino acids. The CDR3 reads CASSVLGGSTDTQYF. CDR3 coding DNA: TGTGCCAGCAGCGTATTGGGCGGGAGCACAGATACGCAGTATTTT.

V is TRBV2 and J is TRBJ1-4; D is ambiguous. Germline V gene data show CDR1 as SNHLY and CDR2 as FYNNEI. The CDR3 covers 15 residues. Trimming cost V 7 bases and J 5 bases, with 17 bases left between them. The CDR3 coding sequence is TGTGCCAGCACCCTAGGAGCCATCAGGAATGAAAAACTGTTTTTT. This gives the protein CASTLGAIRNEKLFF.

V gene TRBV28 combines with J gene TRBJ2-5; 8 nucleotides line up with TRBD2. CDR1 is MDHEN, CDR2 SYDVKM, per germline. V gave up 6 bases and J gave up 0 bases; unmatched junction bases: 12. This CDR3 is built from 17 residues. For the CDR3, the DNA is TGTGCCAGCAGGAAGGCGGGGGGCGCCTCGTACCAAGAGACCCAGTACTTC. It specifies CASRKAGGASYQETQYF.

This clonotype turned up a few times. The chain employs TRBV7-2 and TRBJ1-1, with 12 nucleotides matching TRBD1. Germline V gives CDR1 SGHTA, CDR2 FQGNSA. V trimming: 3 bases; J trimming: 1 base; junction bases outside the gene matches: 15. This CDR3 spans 20 amino acids. The CDR3 spells CASSFFRSAGTGGPNTEAFF. CDR3 sequence (DNA): TGTGCCAGCAGCTTTTTTCGGTCTGCTGGGACAGGGGGCCCGAACACTGAAGCTTTCTTT.

The chain employs TRBV5-5 and TRBJ1-4; possible D gene TRBD1, 5 bases. The CDR3 length is 14 residues. Per germline, CDR1 SGHKS and CDR2 YYEKEE (reference sequence). Trimming shortened V by 4 bases and J by 4 bases, and 11 bases separated the two germline ends. The CDR3 here is CASSRDSFNEKLFF. The CDR3 coding sequence is TGTGCCAGCAGCCGCGACAGCTTTAATGAAAAACTGTTTTTT.

This clonotype was counted only a few times. This chain connects TRBV4-2 to TRBJ1-2; 11 nucleotides align to TRBD1. Germline CDR1 reads LGHNA; CDR2 reads YNFKEQ. After removal of 1 base from V and 4 bases from J, the junction contained 2 bases not matched to a gene. This CDR3 has 15 residues. CDR3 region: CASSQVGQGGYGYTF. DNA for the CDR3: TGTGCCAGCAGCCAAGTGGGACAGGGGGGCTATGGCTACACCTTC.

The rearrangement links TRBV7-8 to TRBJ1-4; D is unclear. Germline CDR1 SGHVS, CDR2 FQNEAQ. The CDR3 is 17 residues long. The V and J ends lost 4 bases and 0 bases respectively, with 15 bases between them. CDR3 residues: CASSSQHKPATNEKLFF. CDR3 sequence (DNA): TGTGCCAGCAGCTCACAGCACAAGCCTGCAACTAATGAAAAACTGTTTTTT. Complete variable domain (other parts from reference TRBV7-8 and TRBJ1-4): GAGVSQSPRYKVAKRGQDVALRCDPISGHVSLFWYQQALGQGPEFLTYFQNEAQLDKSGLPSDRFFAERPEGSVSTLKIQRTQQEDSAVYLCASSSQHKPATNEKLFFGSGTQLSVL.

The CDR3 nucleotides are TGTGCTAGTGGCTCCCCAAGCGGGGGGGGTCACAATGAGCAGTACTTC. This encodes CASGSPSGGGHNEQYF. The V and J genes are TRBV12-5 and TRBJ2-5; 10 bases agree with TRBD2. Germline assignment: CDR1 LGHNT and CDR2 FRNRAP. The CDR3 extends over 16 amino acids. Germline trimming cut 6 bases from V and 11 bases from J; bases unmatched to any gene: 18.

This clonotype is a singleton in its sample. The chain joins TRBV19 to TRBJ1-1; D call uncertain. The CDR3 runs 13 residues. Trimming pared 7 bases from V and 10 bases from J, leaving 19 bases between. CDR1 and CDR2 from the germline V gene are LNHDA and SQIVND (reference sequence). The CDR3 region has the DNA TGTGCCAGTATGAATCTTGGGAGAACGGGAGCTTTCTTT. Translation gives CASMNLGRTGAFF.

In nucleotides, the CDR3 is TGTGCCAGCAGCTTAAGTACCTCTGAAGCTTTCTTT. Protein product: CASSLSTSEAFF. The chain combines TRBV7-2 with TRBJ1-1; D is unclear. This CDR3 is 12 amino acids long. The V gene's germline CDR1 is SGHTA and CDR2 FQGNSA. The ends were cut back, 2 bases at V and 6 bases at J, with 7 bases in the middle.

The chain has TRBV5-6 and TRBJ2-5; no reliable D call. V gave up 2 bases and J gave up 9 bases, with 17 bases separating them. The CDR3 contains 14 residues. Per the germline V gene, CDR1 is SGHDT and CDR2 is YYEEEE. The CDR3 DNA is TGTGCCAGCAGCTTCCGGACCTCGTTTGAGGCCCAGTACTTC. This gives the protein CASSFRTSFEAQYF.

The chain joins TRBV20-1 to TRBJ2-1; 8 bases are shared with TRBD2. V gave up 0 bases and J gave up 4 bases; unmatched junction bases: 8. The CDR3 runs to 16 residues. The germline V gene has CDR1 DFQATT and CDR2 SNEGSKA (reference sequence). CDR3 bases: TGCAGTGCTAGAGATTTCCCGGGACTAGGATACAATGAGCAGTTCTTC. It yields the protein CSARDFPGLGYNEQFF.

The chain employs TRBV28 and TRBJ1-6; tentative D call: TRBD1 (5 bases). V dropped 3 bases and J dropped 10 bases, with 16 bases sitting between them. Germline-derived CDR1 and CDR2 are MDHEN and SYDVKM. This CDR3 has 15 residues. Written as DNA, the CDR3 is TGTGCCAGCAGTTTCCCCGGGGCACCACCATCACCCCTCCACTTT. It yields the protein CASSFPGAPPSPLHF.

This clonotype has a handful of counts. The chain is built from TRBV3-1 and TRBJ2-7; TRBD1 matches 8 bases. After removal of 2 bases from V and 0 bases from J, the junction contained 6 bases not matched to a gene. Germline V lookup: CDR1 LGHDT, CDR2 YNNKEL (reference sequence). The CDR3 loop spans 16 amino acids. CDR3 sequence (DNA): TGTGCCAGCAGCCAAAGACAGGGGCGAAGCTCCTACGAGCAGTACTTC. Encoded protein: CASSQRQGRSSYEQYF.

This clonotype was counted a few times. The chain couples TRBV10-3 to TRBJ1-1; 8 bases align to TRBD1. Germline loops: CDR1 ENHRY, CDR2 SYGVKD. The trim removed 4 bases at V and 1 base at J, leaving 2 bases unmatched. The CDR3 runs to 14 residues. The CDR3 region has the DNA TGTGCCATCAGTGGGGGGACAGGGAACACTGAAGCTTTCTTT. It encodes CAISGGTGNTEAFF.

CDR3: CASRDTSGRDEQFF. The CDR3 bases are TGTGCCAGCAGGGATACGTCTGGAAGAGATGAGCAGTTCTTC. V gene TRBV2 combines with J gene TRBJ2-1, with unresolved D. CDR1 is SNHLY and CDR2 is FYNNEI in the germline V gene. The ends were cut back, 6 bases at V and 8 bases at J, with 17 bases in the middle. This CDR3 region has 14 residues. Complete variable domain (other parts from reference TRBV2 and TRBJ2-1): EPEVTQTPSHQVTQMGQEVILRCVPISNHLYFYWYRQILGQKVEFLVSFYNNEISEKSEIFDDQFSVERPDGSNFTLKIRSTKLEDSAMYFCASRDTSGRDEQFFGPGTRLTVL.

This clonotype was counted a few times. V and J are TRBV4-2 and TRBJ2-7; no firm D call. The J call is uncertain, as TRBJ2-5 better fits the DNA end. The CDR3 has 15 residues. Germline CDR1 LGHNA, CDR2 YNFKEQ. In nucleotides, the CDR3 is TGTGCCAGCAGCCCCCAAATTCGTTTGGAGGAGACCCAGTACTTC. This codes for CASSPQIRLEETQYF.

This clonotype was observed a few times. The chain couples TRBV18 to TRBJ2-1, with TRBD1 matching 8 bases. The CDR3 is 13 residues long. Germline CDR1 reads KGHSH; CDR2 reads LQKENI. The ends lost 6 bases at V and 9 bases at J; junction bases unmatched: 7. CDR3 DNA: TGTGCCAGCTCGGATTCAGGGGGCAGTGAGCAGTTCTTC. It codes for CASSDSGGSEQFF.

V usage is TRBV4-3 and J usage is TRBJ1-1, with D unresolved. Germline lookup yields CDR1 LGHNA and CDR2 YSLEER. The CDR3 loop spans 14 amino acids. The V end was cut by 0 bases, the J end by 4 bases, with 9 bases between. The CDR3 loop is CASSQERATTEAFF. The CDR3 DNA is TGCGCCAGCAGCCAAGAGAGGGCCACCACTGAAGCTTTCTTT.

There are a few counts of this clonotype. This chain uses TRBV9 with TRBJ2-5; D not certain. The CDR3 length is 13 residues. Trimming cost V 6 bases and J 3 bases, with 12 bases left between them. Germline V lookup: CDR1 SGDLS, CDR2 YYNGEE. The CDR3 loop is CASIETVEETQYF. In DNA, the CDR3 is TGTGCCAGCATCGAGACGGTTGAAGAGACCCAGTACTTC.